The T cell receptor beta chain described here comes from a study of T cells after somatic rescue of genetic block. In germline, CDR1 is GTSNPN, CDR2 SVGIG (reference sequence). The V gene end was trimmed by 1 base and the J gene end by 8 bases; junction bases not matched to a gene: 6. This CDR3 contains 13 residues. Some clones are missing from TCRdb's copy, which holds only in-frame ones; the method was immunoSEQ multiplex PCR. The repertoire holds approximately 100,000 clones, 90% seen once, with 1.6% in the top ten. This receptor was identified in a woman aged 18-29 years. The chain couples TRBV30 to TRBJ1-1; 8 nucleotides match TRBD1. The sequenced sample was peripheral blood mononuclear cells (PBMCs). The CDR3 nucleotides are TGTGCCTGGAGTGGCTTGGACAGGGAGGAAGCTTTCTTT. Its protein product is CAWSGLDREEAFF.